Each of the 32 T cell receptor beta chains below was sequenced from the same sample in a study of blood T cell repertoires in COVID-19. The data were produced by immunoSEQ multiplex PCR, yet TCRdb's version contains in-frame clones alone and is incomplete. The repertoire holds some 95,000 clones, with 70% to 85% as singletons. Specimen: peripheral blood. All receptors derive from a man in his 70s with acute or convalescent COVID-19.

This clone turned up a few times. The genes are TRBV15 and TRBJ2-7; TRBD2 agrees at 7 bases. CDR3 size: 16 residues. Germline V gene sequence: CDR1 LNHNV, CDR2 YYDKDF (reference sequence). V lost 0 bases, J lost 2 bases, and 7 bases stayed unmatched. The chain's CDR3 is CATSRDKPSGAYEQYF. The DNA for the CDR3 is TGTGCCACCAGCAGAGATAAGCCTAGCGGCGCCTACGAGCAGTACTTC.

DNA of the CDR3: TGCGCCAGCAGCTTGTCTAGCTTTGGACAGAACTATGGCTACACCTTC. Its translation: CASSLSSFGQNYGYTF. The chain combines TRBV5-1 with TRBJ1-2; tentatively, D is TRBD1 (6 bases). Germline CDR1 is SGHRS and CDR2 is YFSETQ. V lost 1 base and J lost 2, with 15 bases in between. This CDR3 is built from 16 residues.

CDR3 protein: CAWTSGLSTSTDTQYF. CDR3 nucleotide sequence: TGTGCCTGGACCTCGGGACTTTCGACTAGCACAGATACGCAGTATTTT. The V gene is TRBV30, the J gene TRBJ2-3; possible D gene TRBD2, 6 bases. Germline loops: CDR1 GTSNPN, CDR2 SVGIG (reference sequence). CDR3 length: 16 amino acids. Trimming took 4 bases from V and 0 from J, leaving 17 bases between them.

The rearrangement links TRBV7-6 to TRBJ2-6; 10 bases fit TRBD1. The CDR3 sequence is 18 residues long. Per germline, CDR1 SGHVS and CDR2 FNYEAQ. V was pared by 3 bases and J by 2 bases, with 7 bases of the junction left unmatched. DNA of the CDR3: TGTGCCAGCAGCTTGTCGACAGGGGGCGCGGCTGGGGCCAACGTCCTGACTTTC. Translating gives CASSLSTGGAAGANVLTF.

The genes are TRBV24-1 and TRBJ2-1; 12 bases are shared with TRBD2. Germline loops: CDR1 KGHDR, CDR2 SFDVKD. The CDR3 has 15 amino acids. The V and J ends lost 6 bases and 8 bases, in that order; junction bases with no gene match: 7. The CDR3 sequence: CATSSTSGRGDEQFF. The CDR3 coding sequence is TGTGCCACCAGTTCGACTAGCGGGAGAGGCGATGAGCAGTTCTTC.

The sample holds a few counts of this clone. The chain is built from TRBV27 and TRBJ2-1; a weak D match, TRBD1 (5 bases). Germline loops: CDR1 MNHEY, CDR2 SMNVEV (reference sequence). Trimming removed 0 bases from V and 7 bases from J, with 10 bases in between. This CDR3 has 14 amino acids. The CDR3 nucleotides are TGTGCCAGCAGTTTATCTCAGGGATTGAATGAGCAGTTCTTC. This gives the protein CASSLSQGLNEQFF.

This chain links TRBV2 with TRBJ1-4, with 8 positions matching TRBD1. CDR1 is SNHLY and CDR2 is FYNNEI in the germline V gene. Unmatched junction bases numbered 3, after V lost 5 bases and J lost 4 bases. This CDR3 comprises 14 residues. CDR3 DNA sequence: TGTGCCAGCAGTTCCGACAGGGGTAATGAAAAACTGTTTTTT. Protein sequence: CASSSDRGNEKLFF.

For the CDR3, the DNA is TGTGCCAGTAGTAGGGTCGACAGAGACTATGGCTACACCTTC. Protein: CASSRVDRDYGYTF. The chain recombines TRBV19 with TRBJ1-2; perhaps TRBD1 as D (5 bases). The CDR3 has 14 amino acids. Germline CDR1 LNHDA, CDR2 SQIVND (reference sequence). V was shortened by 4 bases and J by 3 bases, with 12 bases between the two germline ends.

The chain recombines TRBV28 with TRBJ1-3; D is undetermined. The length of the CDR3 is 15 residues. The germline CDR1 and CDR2 sequences are MDHEN and SYDVKM. The V and J ends lost 6 bases and 3 bases respectively, with 15 bases between them. The CDR3, as DNA: TGTGCCAGCAGAGGTCGGAACCGGGGTGGAAACACCATATATTTT. This gives the protein CASRGRNRGGNTIYF.

Of note for this clone: Other nucleotide sequences from this sample produce the same CDR3. The rearrangement links TRBV5-6 to TRBJ1-2; 7 nucleotides align to TRBD1. The CDR3 consists of 12 residues. The germline V gene has CDR1 SGHDT and CDR2 YYEEEE. Unmatched junction bases numbered 1, after V lost 0 bases and J lost 8 bases. CDR3 nucleotide sequence: TGTGCCAGCAGCTTGGGACAGGGAGGCTACACCTTC. Protein product: CASSLGQGGYTF.

This clone was counted between two and nine times. The genes are TRBV15 and TRBJ1-6; 8 nucleotides agree with TRBD1. Germline lookup yields CDR1 LNHNV and CDR2 YYDKDF (reference sequence). The CDR3 spans 18 residues. The junction had 10 bases not matched to a gene; V was cut back by 5 bases and J by 1 base. The CDR3 bases are TGTGCCACCAGCGGTGATCTGACAGGGGATTCCTATAATTCACCCCTCCACTTT. Amino acids: CATSGDLTGDSYNSPLHF.

The genes are TRBV7-9 and TRBJ2-3; the D gene is possibly TRBD1 (6 bases). Germline assignment: CDR1 SEHNR and CDR2 FQNEAQ (reference sequence). The CDR3 spans 17 residues. V lost 5 bases, J lost 4 bases, and 22 bases lay in between. The CDR3 bases are TGTGCCAGCAGCCCCCCATTGGTCAGGGGTCGGGCAGATACGCAGTATTTT. It translates to CASSPPLVRGRADTQYF.

The DNA of the CDR3 is TGTGCCAGCAGCTTAGGACTAGCGGGAGCTCTCTCCTACAATGAGCAGTTCTTC. Amino acid sequence: CASSLGLAGALSYNEQFF. The chain couples TRBV7-6 to TRBJ2-1; 12 nucleotides agree with TRBD2. The CDR3 covers 18 residues. J lost 0 bases, V lost 1 base, and 4 bases had no gene match. Germline values: CDR1 SGHVS, CDR2 FNYEAQ.

Written as DNA, the CDR3 is TGTGCCAGCAGCTTGGGCGGGGCCTCTGGAAACACCATATATTTT. It is translated as CASSLGGASGNTIYF. The genes are TRBV5-4 and TRBJ1-3; tentative D call: TRBD1 (5 bases). Trimming took off 0 bases at V and 0 bases at J, with 7 bases between the two ends. CDR1 is SGHNT and CDR2 is YYREEE in the germline V gene (reference sequence). The CDR3 consists of 15 residues.

This clone was picked up one time. This chain uses TRBV20-1 with TRBJ1-2, with D hard to call. The V end lost 2 bases, the J end lost 8 bases, and 9 bases lay between the germline ends. Germline loops: CDR1 DFQATT, CDR2 SNEGSKA (reference sequence). This CDR3 has 11 amino acids. The CDR3 coding sequence is TGCAGTGCTAGAAATGAGCGGGGCTACACCTTC. As protein: CSARNERGYTF.

The chain combines TRBV28 with TRBJ2-2; the D is unclear. From germline, CDR1 is MDHEN and CDR2 SYDVKM. Trimming cost V 5 bases and J 5 bases, with 12 bases left between them. The CDR3 runs 14 residues. CDR3 sequence: CASSGSIGTGELFF. CDR3 nucleotides: TGTGCCAGCAGTGGCTCCATCGGGACCGGGGAGCTGTTTTTT.

The chain combines TRBV29-1 with TRBJ1-1; the D is unclear. Per germline, CDR1 SQVTM and CDR2 ANQGSEA. The V gene lost 8 bases and the J gene lost 0 bases, with 7 bases spanning the gap. The CDR3 is made up of 11 amino acids. The CDR3 loop is CSSQVNTEAFF. In nucleotides, the CDR3 is TGCAGCTCACAAGTGAACACTGAAGCTTTCTTT.

V usage is TRBV7-2 and J usage is TRBJ1-5; 9 bases are shared with TRBD1. The CDR3 contains 18 residues. The germline V gene has CDR1 SGHTA and CDR2 FQGNSA. V was pared by 3 bases and J by 3 bases, with 12 bases of the junction left unmatched. CDR3 nucleotide sequence: TGTGCCAGCAGCTTGGGCCGACAGGGGGGGTCGAACAATCAGCCCCAGCATTTT. It encodes CASSLGRQGGSNNQPQHF. Combining the CDR3 with reference TRBV7-2 and TRBJ1-5 gives the whole variable domain GAGVSQSPSNKVTEKGKDVELRCDPISGHTALYWYRQSLGQGLEFLIYFQGNSAPDKSGLPSDRFSAERTGGSVSTLTIQRTQQEDSAVYLCASSLGRQGGSNNQPQHFGDGTRLSIL.

The V and J genes are TRBV27 and TRBJ2-7; D unresolved. The CDR3 length is 11 residues. Trimming shortened V by 6 bases and J by 3 bases, and 6 bases separated the two germline ends. Per the germline V gene, CDR1 is MNHEY and CDR2 is SMNVEV (reference sequence). This CDR3 reads CASSLRYEQYF. CDR3 sequence (DNA): TGTGCCAGCAGCCTCCGCTACGAGCAGTACTTC.

J is TRBJ1-5 and V is TRBV29-1, with D tentatively TRBD1 (6 bases). CDR1 and CDR2 from the germline V gene are SQVTM and ANQGSEA. The CDR3 loop spans 13 amino acids. The V gene lost 4 bases and the J gene lost 0 bases, with 7 bases spanning the gap. The CDR3 sequence is CSVGTDSNQPQHF. The CDR3 DNA reads as TGCAGCGTTGGGACAGATAGCAATCAGCCCCAGCATTTT.

The chain combines TRBV7-8 with TRBJ1-1; 7 bases are shared with TRBD1. The CDR3 has 17 residues. Germline CDR1 is SGHVS and CDR2 is FQNEAQ. V was pared by 0 bases and J by 4 bases, with 11 bases of the junction left unmatched. CDR3 protein: CASSLAHSHPGGTEAFF. In DNA, the CDR3 is TGTGCCAGCAGCTTAGCTCACTCTCACCCAGGGGGCACTGAAGCTTTCTTT.

The chain joins TRBV29-1 to TRBJ1-2; TRBD1 is a possible D gene (6 bases). Germline V gene sequence: CDR1 SQVTM, CDR2 ANQGSEA. Deletions cut 4 bases from V and 4 bases from J, with 19 bases between. The CDR3 loop spans 15 amino acids. CDR3 loop: CSVALIFRGVYGYTF. The CDR3 DNA sequence: TGCAGCGTTGCGTTAATATTCAGGGGTGTCTATGGCTACACCTTC.

This chain uses TRBV18 with TRBJ2-1; a possible D gene is TRBD2 (5 bases). Trimming removed 6 bases from V and 9 bases from J, with 24 bases in between. Germline V CDR1 and CDR2: KGHSH, LQKENI. The CDR3 consists of 16 residues. CDR3 nucleotides: TGTGCCAGCTCGAGGACCCTGGACTCTCCCCCAAGTGAGCAGTTCTTC. This translates into CASSRTLDSPPSEQFF.

The gene calls are TRBV7-9 and TRBJ1-1; 7 nucleotides line up with TRBD1. V trimming: 4 bases; J trimming: 10 bases; junction bases outside the gene matches: 12. Germline values: CDR1 SEHNR, CDR2 FQNEAQ (reference sequence). This CDR3 has 14 residues. The CDR3 sequence: CASSYSGRGLGAFF. DNA for the CDR3: TGTGCCAGCAGCTATAGTGGAAGGGGGCTTGGAGCTTTCTTT.

This rearrangement joins TRBV5-5 to TRBJ1-1; a weak D match, TRBD1 (5 bases). Between the trimmed V and J ends, which lost 2 bases and 1 base, there was a span of 6 bases. Germline V CDR1 and CDR2: SGHKS, YYEKEE (reference sequence). The CDR3 totals 13 residues. CDR3 region: CASSLGENTEAFF. The CDR3 DNA reads as TGTGCCAGCAGCTTAGGGGAGAACACTGAAGCTTTCTTT.

This clone appeared a few times. The chain joins TRBV4-2 to TRBJ2-7; 8 bases are shared with TRBD2. The V and J ends lost 4 bases and 4 bases, in that order; junction bases with no gene match: 9. The CDR3 has 15 amino acids. Germline V lookup: CDR1 LGHNA, CDR2 YNFKEQ. This chain's CDR3 is CASSPGAGGQYEQYV. The CDR3 DNA follows: TGTGCCAGCAGCCCAGGGGCGGGGGGTCAATACGAGCAGTACGTC.

The chain employs TRBV19 and TRBJ2-1; the match to TRBD1 covers 11 bases. CDR1 and CDR2 from the germline V gene are LNHDA and SQIVND (reference sequence). V shed 7 bases and J 0 bases; nucleotides not matched to a gene: 11. The CDR3 contains 18 residues. DNA of the CDR3: TGTGCCAGTACGGGAGGACAGGGGGCCTCGAGCTCCTACAATGAGCAGTTCTTC. Its protein is CASTGGQGASSSYNEQFF.

The rearrangement joins TRBV19 to TRBJ1-1; D is undetermined. Germline CDR1 LNHDA, CDR2 SQIVND (reference sequence). Trimming pared 3 bases from V and 1 base from J, leaving 6 bases between. The CDR3 totals 13 residues. CDR3 loop: CASSISGNTEAFF. CDR3 nucleotide sequence: TGTGCCAGTAGTATTTCAGGGAACACTGAAGCTTTCTTT.

The J gene is TRBJ2-1, the V gene TRBV28, with 7 bases aligning to TRBD2. This CDR3 contains 15 residues. With 6 bases clipped from V and 7 bases from J, the junction kept 12 bases outside the gene matches. Germline V gene data show CDR1 as MDHEN and CDR2 as SYDVKM. The CDR3 DNA is TGTGCCAGCAGCTCAGCGGGACCCAAGGGAAATGAGCAGTTCTTC. It encodes CASSSAGPKGNEQFF.

This chain joins TRBV5-4 and TRBJ2-1; a weak D match, TRBD2 (7 bases). The CDR3 runs 17 residues. V was shortened by 0 bases and J by 0 bases, with 13 bases between the two germline ends. CDR1 and CDR2 (germline): SGHNT, YYREEE (reference sequence). CDR3 in DNA: TGTGCCAGCAGCTTGGGCGGGGGCCCCAGCTCCTACAATGAGCAGTTCTTC. It encodes CASSLGGGPSSYNEQFF.

This clone was observed once. This chain joins TRBV24-1 and TRBJ2-5; D gene unclear. In germline, CDR1 is KGHDR, CDR2 SFDVKD. V was clipped by 3 bases and J by 5 bases, with 9 bases between them. The length of the CDR3 is 13 residues. Here the CDR3 reads CATSDRGVETQYF. The CDR3 coding sequence is TGTGCCACCAGTGATAGAGGCGTCGAGACCCAGTACTTC.

The chain joins TRBV11-1 to TRBJ1-1; D not certain. Germline CDR1 reads SGHAT; CDR2 reads FQDESV (reference sequence). V lost 1 base and J 2 bases, leaving 5 bases between the germline ends. The CDR3 totals 13 residues. The CDR3 region has the DNA TGTGCCAGCAGCTTAGGGGCCAACACTGAAGCTTTCTTT. Its translation is CASSLGANTEAFF.